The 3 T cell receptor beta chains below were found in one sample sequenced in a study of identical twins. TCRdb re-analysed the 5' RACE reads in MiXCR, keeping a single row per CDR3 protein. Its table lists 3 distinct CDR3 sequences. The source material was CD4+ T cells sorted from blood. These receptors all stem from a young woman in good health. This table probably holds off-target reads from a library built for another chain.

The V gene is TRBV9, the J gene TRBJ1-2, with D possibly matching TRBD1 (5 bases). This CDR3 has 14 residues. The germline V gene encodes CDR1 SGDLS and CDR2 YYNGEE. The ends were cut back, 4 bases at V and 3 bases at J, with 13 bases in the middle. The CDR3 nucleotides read TGTGCCAGCAGCCCTCAGGGTTTTGACTATGGCTACACCTTC. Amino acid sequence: CASSPQGFDYGYTF.

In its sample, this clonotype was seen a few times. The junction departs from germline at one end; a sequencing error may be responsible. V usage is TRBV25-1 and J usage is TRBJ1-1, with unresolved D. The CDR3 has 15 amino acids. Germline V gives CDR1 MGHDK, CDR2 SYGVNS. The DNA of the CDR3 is TGTGCCAGCAGTGCCAAAGAAACCAGTGGCTCTAGGTTGACCTTT. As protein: CASSAKETSGSRLTF.

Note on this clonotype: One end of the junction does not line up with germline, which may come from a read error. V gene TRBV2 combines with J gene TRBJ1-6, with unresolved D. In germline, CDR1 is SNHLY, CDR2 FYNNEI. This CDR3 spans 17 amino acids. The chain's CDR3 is CASSKEGKETSGSRLTF. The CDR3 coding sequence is TGTGCCAGCAGTAAGGAAGGGAAAGAAACCAGTGGCTCTAGGTTGACCTTT.